These 24 T cell receptor beta chains originate from one sample sequenced in a study of CD8 T cells in ankylosing spondylitis. These TCRs are of unknown antigen specificity. MiXCR was run by TCRdb on the 5' RACE reads, yielding one entry per CDR3 protein. Altogether just under 550,000 distinct CDR3 sequences are present, roughly 13% being singletons, with the ten largest covering 6.8%. Study-level points and caveats: Characteristic of ankylosing spondylitis blood, it appeared, was a TCR beta motif comprising roughly eight highly homologous variants.

The sample taken for sequencing was blood, either unsorted or a sorted T cell fraction (not recorded which). The receptors were gathered from a male donor with ankylosing spondylitis.

This clonotype appeared many times. The J gene is TRBJ1-1, the V gene TRBV12-3 or TRBV12-4, with a possible D match to TRBD1 (5 bases). The CDR3 length is 14 residues. V was trimmed by 3 bases and J by 3 bases, leaving 11 bases between them. CDR3 region: CASSLTLGDTEAFF. Written as DNA, the CDR3 is TGTGCCAGCAGTTTGACCTTGGGGGACACTGAAGCTTTCTTT.

In nucleotides, the CDR3 is TGCAGTGCTAGAGACCCAAGGACAGGGGTATCCTACGAGCAGTACTTC. Translating it yields CSARDPRTGVSYEQYF. V gene TRBV20-1 combines with J gene TRBJ2-7; TRBD1 agrees at 9 bases. This CDR3 has 16 residues. V trimming: 0 bases; J trimming: 1 base; junction bases outside the gene matches: 7. Germline CDR1 DFQATT, CDR2 SNEGSKA (reference sequence).

This clonotype appeared a few times. The rearrangement uses TRBV4-2 and TRBJ1-6; tentative D call: TRBD1 (5 bases). Trimming cost V 3 bases and J 8 bases, with 14 bases left between them. Germline V CDR1 and CDR2: LGHNA, YNFKEQ. The CDR3 has 15 residues. The chain's CDR3 is CASSQETGVDSPLHF. The DNA for the CDR3 is TGTGCCAGCAGCCAGGAAACAGGTGTTGATTCACCCCTCCACTTT.

This rearrangement joins TRBV7-2 to TRBJ2-5; D remains unclear. The CDR3 totals 16 residues. Trimming removed 1 base from V and 4 bases from J, with 16 bases in between. Germline CDR1 is SGHTA and CDR2 is FQGNSA. CDR3 sequence: CASSLGSAPNTETQYF. CDR3 bases: TGTGCCAGCAGCTTAGGGTCCGCCCCCAATACAGAGACCCAGTACTTC. Looking up the rest from reference TRBV7-2 and TRBJ2-5 gives the full variable domain: GAGVSQSPSNKVTEKGKDVELRCDPISGHTALYWYRQSLGQGLEFLIYFQGNSAPDKSGLPSDRFSAERTGGSVSTLTIQRTQQEDSAVYLCASSLGSAPNTETQYFGPGTRLLVL.

In its sample, this clonotype was seen a few times. The V and J genes are TRBV20-1 and TRBJ2-5, with 9 bases identical to TRBD1. V lost 3 bases, J lost 2 bases, and 4 bases stayed unmatched. This CDR3 is 14 amino acids long. The germline V gene has CDR1 DFQATT and CDR2 SNEGSKA (reference sequence). The DNA of the CDR3 is TGCAGTGCTAGTTCGGGACAGGGACAAGAGACCCAGTACTTC. Encoded protein: CSASSGQGQETQYF.

The V and J genes are TRBV5-1 and TRBJ2-1; D possibly corresponds to TRBD2 (6 bases). There are 15 residues in the CDR3. Trimming shortened V by 7 bases and J by 5 bases, and 19 bases separated the two germline ends. Germline V gene lookup returns CDR1 SGHRS and CDR2 YFSETQ. The chain's CDR3 is CASSSAEGLHNEQFF. The CDR3 DNA reads TGCGCCAGCTCCTCTGCGGAGGGCCTTCACAATGAGCAGTTCTTC.

The table lists this clonotype with a few counts. One base away lies a much larger clone, so this may be a sequencing read error. The V gene is TRBV7-6, the J gene TRBJ1-1, with 7 bases identical to TRBD1. Losses at the gene ends were 2 bases for V and 1 base for J; bases not matched to a gene: 1. In germline, CDR1 is SGHVS, CDR2 FNYEAQ. The CDR3 covers 14 residues. The CDR3 DNA is TGTGCCAGCAGCTTACAGGGGGAGAACACTGAAGCTTTCTTT. Residues: CASSLQGENTEAFF.

The chain employs TRBV3-1 and TRBJ1-1, with 8 nucleotides matching TRBD1. This CDR3 has 15 amino acids. Germline-derived CDR1 and CDR2 are LGHDT and YNNKEL (reference sequence). Trimming removed 1 base from V and 6 bases from J; junction bases left unmatched: 7. The CDR3 reads CASSQVGQGAPEAFF. DNA for the CDR3: TGTGCCAGCAGCCAAGTCGGTCAGGGGGCCCCTGAAGCTTTCTTT.

This chain joins TRBV5-1 and TRBJ1-4; 8 bases match TRBD1. Germline V gene lookup returns CDR1 SGHRS and CDR2 YFSETQ. V lost 4 bases and J lost 7; bases outside the gene matches: 6. This CDR3 is built from 14 residues. This chain's CDR3 is CASSPGQGFEKLFF. In DNA, the CDR3 is TGCGCCAGCAGCCCTGGACAGGGCTTTGAAAAACTGTTTTTT.

The rearrangement uses TRBV7-2 and TRBJ1-5; no definite D call. V dropped 5 bases and J dropped 5 bases, with 10 bases sitting between them. The CDR3 is 13 amino acids. In germline, CDR1 is SGHTA, CDR2 FQGNSA. The CDR3 sequence: CASSPGPDQPQHF. The CDR3 coding sequence is TGTGCCAGCAGCCCCGGCCCCGATCAGCCCCAGCATTTT.

The V and J genes are TRBV2 and TRBJ1-1, with D uncertain. Germline V gene data show CDR1 as SNHLY and CDR2 as FYNNEI. The CDR3 sequence is 13 residues long. V was pared by 6 bases and J by 6 bases, with 14 bases between. The CDR3 bases are TGTGCCAGCAGAGGCCAAACCTATTCTGAAGCTTTCTTT. This sequence encodes CASRGQTYSEAFF.

This clonotype occurred many times. The rearrangement links TRBV5-1 to TRBJ2-5, with D perhaps TRBD1 (5 bases). Germline CDR1 reads SGHRS; CDR2 reads YFSETQ. This CDR3 has 13 amino acids. The germline V and J ends were trimmed by 1 base and 5 bases, with 9 bases remaining between them. In DNA, the CDR3 is TGCGCCAGCAGCTTGTCAGGGTCCGAGACCCAGTACTTC. Translated, it gives CASSLSGSETQYF.

This clonotype was recorded a few times. The V call is TRBV20-1, the J call TRBJ2-1; tentative D call: TRBD2 (6 bases). The germline V and J ends were trimmed by 3 bases and 7 bases, with 16 bases remaining between them. This CDR3 contains 14 residues. CDR1 DFQATT and CDR2 SNEGSKA come from the germline V gene (reference sequence). CDR3 in amino acids: CSARGEVAMNEQFF. CDR3 in DNA: TGCAGTGCTAGGGGGGAGGTAGCCATGAATGAGCAGTTCTTC.

This clonotype appeared a single time. The junction does not match germline at one end; this may be a read error. The J gene is TRBJ2-7, the V gene TRBV29-1, with TRBD2 identical over 14 bases. Germline CDR1 SQVTM, CDR2 ANQGSEA. This CDR3 is built from 13 residues. The CDR3 protein is CSVAWTSGRTPLF. The CDR3 DNA reads as TGCAGCGTTGCTTGGACTAGCGGGAGGACCCCCCTGTTC.

This clonotype was detected only a few times. The chain recombines TRBV4-2 with TRBJ1-1; D ambiguous. This CDR3 spans 15 amino acids. The V gene lost 2 bases and the J gene lost 3 bases, with 13 bases spanning the gap. The V gene's germline CDR1 is LGHNA and CDR2 YNFKEQ. The CDR3 region has the DNA TGTGCCAGCAGCCAAACGGGCGGCGTTTACACTGAAGCTTTCTTT. Protein product: CASSQTGGVYTEAFF.

This clonotype showed up just a few times. This chain links TRBV12-3 or TRBV12-4 with TRBJ1-5; no clear D. V gave up 6 bases and J gave up 0 bases, with 18 bases separating them. CDR3 length equals 17 residues. CDR3 protein: CASSSDTYSNSNQPQHF. The CDR3 coding sequence is TGTGCCAGCAGCAGCGACACCTATAGCAATAGCAATCAGCCCCAGCATTTT.

For this clonotype: Sequence at one end of the junction differs from germline and may be a read error. V is TRBV5-1 and J is TRBJ1-3; D is unclear. CDR1 is SGHRS and CDR2 is YFSETQ in the germline V gene. CDR3 length equals 15 residues. The chain's CDR3 is CACSLDGHSGNTIYF. DNA for the CDR3: TGCGCCTGCAGCTTGGACGGGCACTCTGGAAACACCATATATTTT.

This sequence joins TRBV12-3 or TRBV12-4 and TRBJ1-3; D possibly corresponds to TRBD1 (6 bases). V lost 5 bases to trimming and J lost 9 bases, with 23 bases between them. The CDR3 covers 16 residues. The CDR3 region has the DNA TGTGCCAGCAGTCAAAGGGGGGCAGCCCCGGCTGTCACCATATATTTT. It is translated as CASSQRGAAPAVTIYF.

The genes are TRBV20-1 and TRBJ2-5, with TRBD2 matching 8 bases. CDR3 size: 14 residues. V shed 1 base, J shed 5 bases, and the junction held 6 bases outside the gene matches. Germline loops: CDR1 DFQATT, CDR2 SNEGSKA (reference sequence). The CDR3 here is CSARALGGAETQYF. CDR3 coding DNA: TGCAGTGCTAGAGCACTCGGGGGGGCGGAGACCCAGTACTTC.

With respect to this clonotype: This could be a read error, since a much larger clone is one nucleotide away. The rearrangement uses TRBV12-3 or TRBV12-4 and TRBJ2-1; D may match TRBD1 or TRBD2 (5 bases each). The CDR3 has 13 residues. The CDR3 is CVSSRDRYNEQFF. The CDR3, as DNA: TGTGTCAGCAGTCGGGACCGATACAATGAGCAGTTCTTC.

This clonotype has only a few counts. The chain recombines TRBV5-1 with TRBJ2-5; 13 bases fit TRBD2. This CDR3 has 16 amino acids. V gave up 3 bases and J gave up 4 bases; unmatched junction bases: 6. Germline lookup yields CDR1 SGHRS and CDR2 YFSETQ. CDR3 sequence reads: CASSSGTSGITETQYF. As DNA, the CDR3 is TGCGCCAGCAGCTCTGGGACTAGCGGGATCACAGAGACCCAGTACTTC.

In its sample, this clonotype was seen many times. The chain recombines TRBV12-3 or TRBV12-4 with TRBJ1-2; no reliable D call. V lost 1 base, J lost 3 bases, and 9 bases lay in between. The CDR3 loop spans 14 amino acids. Written as DNA, the CDR3 is TGTGCCAGCAGTTTAGGGGTCGCCTACTATGGCTACACCTTC. Its translation: CASSLGVAYYGYTF.

This clonotype was observed a few times. The chain uses TRBV4-2 and TRBJ2-5; 8 positions match TRBD2. The germline gives CDR1 LGHNA, CDR2 YNFKEQ. V shed 1 base, J shed 8 bases, and the junction held 18 bases outside the gene matches. This CDR3 contains 18 residues. CDR3 coding DNA: TGTGCCAGCAGCCAAGCTACCGGGGGGGAGCGGGGCCGTCCAACCCAGTACTTC. Its protein is CASSQATGGERGRPTQYF.

This clonotype was recorded many times. V gene TRBV7-9 combines with J gene TRBJ2-7; the D is unclear. The CDR3 extends over 16 amino acids. With 0 bases removed from V and 3 bases from J, the gap between germline ends came to 15 bases. CDR1 SEHNR and CDR2 FQNEAQ come from the germline V gene (reference sequence). The CDR3 sequence: CASSLALNSQSYEQYF. The CDR3 DNA follows: TGTGCCAGCAGCTTAGCGTTGAACTCGCAGAGCTACGAGCAGTACTTC.